The 9 T cell receptor beta chains in this list originate from one sample, sequenced in a study of T-cell reconstitution after alpha-beta-depleted transplantation in children. Researchers prepared the TCRbeta library using unique molecular identifiers, the study reports. From the PCR reads, TCRdb called clonotypes with MiXCR, one entry per CDR3 protein. Of approximately 240,000 distinct CDR3 sequences listed, approximately 9.8% were seen once; the top ten hold approximately 5%. The specimen comprised PBMCs from the stem cell graft donor, sampled from the stem cell graft. These receptors were obtained from a human donor who donated a stem cell graft to a child with SCID.

This chain joins TRBV20-1 and TRBJ2-4; D may be TRBD2 (6 bases). Germline assignment: CDR1 DFQATT and CDR2 SNEGSKA (reference sequence). Trimming cost V 6 bases and J 1 base, with 10 bases left between them. The CDR3 sequence is 13 residues long. The CDR3 DNA reads as TGCAGTGCCCCACGGGGGGCCAAAAACATTCAGTACTTC. Encoded protein: CSAPRGAKNIQYF.

This clonotype was seen at least ten times. The rearrangement links TRBV20-1 to TRBJ2-5; D ambiguous. Germline V gene sequence: CDR1 DFQATT, CDR2 SNEGSKA (reference sequence). This CDR3 region has 13 residues. The V end was cut by 1 base, the J end by 5 bases, with 11 bases between. The CDR3 protein is CSARVPQKETQYF. CDR3 DNA sequence: TGCAGTGCTAGAGTACCGCAAAAGGAGACCCAGTACTTC.

Points on this clonotype: A clone one base away is much larger, so this may be a read error. V gene TRBV11-1 combines with J gene TRBJ1-6, with 7 nucleotides matching TRBD1. V shed 4 bases, J shed 4 bases, and the junction held 4 bases outside the gene matches. This CDR3 has 15 amino acids. The germline gives CDR1 SGHAT, CDR2 FQDESV (reference sequence). The CDR3: CASSSAGQYNSPLHF. As DNA, the CDR3 is TGTGCCAGCAGCTCAGCGGGACAGTATAATTCACCCCTCCACTTT.

This clonotype was detected ten times or more. The chain is built from TRBV5-1 and TRBJ1-6, with 9 bases identical to TRBD1. The germline gives CDR1 SGHRS, CDR2 YFSETQ. J gave up 10 bases and V 4 bases, and 9 bases lay outside the gene matches. This CDR3 comprises 15 residues. CDR3 DNA sequence: TGCGCCAGCAGCCCGCAGGGACAGGGAGGATCACCCCTCCACTTT. It is translated as CASSPQGQGGSPLHF.

This clonotype was counted at least ten times. The V call is TRBV5-6, the J call TRBJ2-7; D possibly corresponds to TRBD1 (6 bases). The CDR3 extends over 13 amino acids. Per germline, CDR1 SGHDT and CDR2 YYEEEE. Trimming left V 4 bases short and J 4 bases short, with 12 bases between. CDR3 protein: CASSRVGQYEQYF. In DNA form, the CDR3 reads TGTGCCAGCAGCAGGGTCGGACAGTACGAGCAGTACTTC.

The CDR3 nucleotides are TGTGCCAGCAGCCCCCCGGACAGGGGGGCCTACGAGCAGTACTTC. Amino acids: CASSPPDRGAYEQYF. This chain connects TRBV28 to TRBJ2-7; 10 bases match TRBD1. The CDR3 spans 15 residues. Germline CDR1 is MDHEN and CDR2 is SYDVKM. Trimming removed 6 bases from V and 2 bases from J; junction bases left unmatched: 7.

This chain connects TRBV20-1 to TRBJ2-5, with 7 bases that match TRBD1. V gave up 4 bases and J gave up 1 base; unmatched junction bases: 9. The CDR3 consists of 15 residues. Germline values: CDR1 DFQATT, CDR2 SNEGSKA (reference sequence). As DNA, the CDR3 is TGCAGTGCTACTCTACAGGGGACGTTCCAAGAGACCCAGTACTTC. Its protein is CSATLQGTFQETQYF.

This clonotype came up many times. This chain joins TRBV9 and TRBJ1-4; D call uncertain. The length of the CDR3 is 17 residues. Trimming cost V 3 bases and J 5 bases, with 20 bases left between them. Germline loops: CDR1 SGDLS, CDR2 YYNGEE. CDR3 sequence: CASSAPSPGGTNEKLFF. CDR3 DNA: TGTGCCAGCAGCGCCCCGTCCCCGGGTGGTACCAATGAAAAACTGTTTTTT.

Many counts were recorded for this clonotype. The chain employs TRBV27 and TRBJ2-7; D gene uncertain. CDR1 and CDR2 from the germline V gene are MNHEY and SMNVEV (reference sequence). This CDR3 spans 14 amino acids. Trimming shortened V by 2 bases and J by 0 bases, and 8 bases separated the two germline ends. The chain's CDR3 is CASSLTSSSYEQYF. CDR3 bases: TGTGCCAGCAGTTTAACTTCGAGCTCCTACGAGCAGTACTTC.